Presented here are 27 T cell receptor beta chains from one specimen sequenced in a study of cytomegalovirus exposure and HLA in healthy donors. The study ran its PCR with 60 Vbeta and 13 Jbeta primers. Profiling relied on immunoSEQ multiplex PCR, and the TCRdb table lists in-frame clones only, not all of them. The data show over 100,000 clones, and the top ten clones hold approximately 1.8%. Sequenced sample: PBMCs. The receptors were gathered from a man aged 18 to 30 in good health and CMV-seronegative.

The chain carries TRBV29-1 and TRBJ2-7; D perhaps matches TRBD2 (5 bases). Germline V gene lookup returns CDR1 SQVTM and CDR2 ANQGSEA. This CDR3 has 13 residues. Trimming left V 4 bases short and J 3 bases short, with 13 bases between. The DNA of the CDR3 is TGCAGCGTTGTACCTCCGGGAAGCTACGAGCAGTACTTC. This gives the protein CSVVPPGSYEQYF.

V usage is TRBV4-1 and J usage is TRBJ2-1, with 9 positions matching TRBD2. Unmatched junction bases numbered 14, after V lost 2 bases and J lost 6 bases. The germline V gene has CDR1 MGHRA and CDR2 YSYEKL. The CDR3 contains 18 residues. The CDR3 reads CASSQPLWGREGPNEQFF. The CDR3 DNA reads TGCGCCAGCAGCCAACCTCTGTGGGGGCGGGAGGGCCCCAATGAGCAGTTCTTC.

V is TRBV6-5 and J is TRBJ1-6; no reliable D call. CDR1 and CDR2 (germline): MNHEY, SVGAGI. V shed 5 bases and J shed 10 bases, with 12 bases lying between them. This CDR3 contains 13 residues. Here the CDR3 DNA reads TGTGCCAGCAGTCCCCAATTAAGCTCACCCCTCCACTTT. It translates to CASSPQLSSPLHF.

The rearrangement links TRBV19 to TRBJ1-2, with D possibly being TRBD1 (6 bases). Germline V gene data show CDR1 as LNHDA and CDR2 as SQIVND (reference sequence). The CDR3 runs to 12 residues. The V end lost 8 bases, the J end lost 5 bases, and 12 bases lay between the germline ends. Written as DNA, the CDR3 is TGTGCCAGTGATGCAGGGGTTTATGGCTACACCTTC. Translating gives CASDAGVYGYTF.

The chain couples TRBV2 to TRBJ2-5; 9 positions agree with TRBD2. With V trimmed by 4 bases and J by 9 bases, 6 bases remained unmatched. CDR1 is SNHLY, CDR2 FYNNEI, per germline. This CDR3 has 13 residues. CDR3 bases: TGTGCCAGCAGTGGGCCTAGCGGGACGGCCCAGTACTTC. This codes for CASSGPSGTAQYF.

This sequence joins TRBV7-9 and TRBJ2-5, with 15 bases fitting TRBD2. V lost 5 bases and J lost 14; bases outside the gene matches: 21. The CDR3 runs to 18 residues. The germline CDR1 and CDR2 sequences are SEHNR and FQNEAQ (reference sequence). In DNA form, the CDR3 reads TGTGCCAGCAGCCCAACCTCGGGACTAGCGGGAGGATCCTACTCGATATACTTC. Protein sequence: CASSPTSGLAGGSYSIYF.

The CDR3 region has the DNA TGTGCCAGCACCGCCTCCAAGAGGGGGACCAAGAACACTGAAGCTTTCTTT. Amino acid sequence: CASTASKRGTKNTEAFF. The rearrangement uses TRBV27 and TRBJ1-1, with D possibly being TRBD1 (6 bases). Trimming shortened V by 7 bases and J by 1 base, and 22 bases separated the two germline ends. Looked up from germline, CDR1 is MNHEY and CDR2 is SMNVEV (reference sequence). The CDR3 is 17 residues long.

V and J are TRBV5-6 and TRBJ1-1; D gene uncertain. Trimming took 4 bases from V and 4 from J, leaving 17 bases between them. Germline V CDR1 and CDR2: SGHDT, YYEEEE. The CDR3 spans 15 residues. In DNA, the CDR3 is TGTGCCAGCAGCCAAGGGAGAGGGTTAAGCACTGAAGCTTTCTTT. Protein product: CASSQGRGLSTEAFF.

This sequence joins TRBV18 and TRBJ2-3; unclear D gene. The CDR3 consists of 14 residues. The V gene lost 1 base and the J gene lost 6 bases, with 11 bases spanning the gap. Germline CDR1 KGHSH, CDR2 LQKENI. DNA for the CDR3: TGTGCCAGCTCACCACTAGGAGCGCCGGATACGCAGTATTTT. This gives the protein CASSPLGAPDTQYF.

The V gene is TRBV5-1, the J gene TRBJ1-1; no firm D call. With 0 bases removed from V and 3 bases from J, the gap between germline ends came to 6 bases. CDR1 SGHRS and CDR2 YFSETQ come from the germline V gene. This CDR3 is built from 13 residues. The CDR3 spells CASSLAVYTEAFF. The CDR3 region has the DNA TGCGCCAGCAGCTTGGCCGTCTACACTGAAGCTTTCTTT.

Concerning this clone: The junction departs from germline at one end; a sequencing error may be responsible. The genes are TRBV6-5 and TRBJ2-7; the D gene is possibly TRBD1 (6 bases). Germline assignment: CDR1 MNHEY and CDR2 SVGAGI. There are 16 residues in the CDR3. CDR3: CASSSPLAQGSYEQYF. The CDR3 DNA reads as TGTGCCAGCAGTTCCCCTCTAGCCCAGGGGAGTTACGAACAGTACTTC.

The rearrangement uses TRBV10-3 and TRBJ1-3; 9 bases map to TRBD1. The CDR3 is 14 amino acids. Trimming cost V 7 bases and J 4 bases; bases outside gene matches: 5. Germline V gene sequence: CDR1 ENHRY, CDR2 SYGVKD. CDR3: CAIKSGTGGNTIYF. CDR3 nucleotide sequence: TGTGCCATCAAATCCGGGACAGGGGGAAACACCATATATTTT.

This chain connects TRBV5-4 to TRBJ1-2; 10 bases are shared with TRBD1. CDR1 SGHNT and CDR2 YYREEE come from the germline V gene (reference sequence). The length of the CDR3 is 15 residues. The V segment lost 4 bases and the J segment 2 bases; nucleotides outside the gene matches: 5. CDR3 bases: TGTGCCAGCAGCCCCCGGGACAGGGGAAACTATGGCTACACCTTC. It is translated as CASSPRDRGNYGYTF.

Notes on this clone: Other DNA sequences in the same sample also yield this CDR3. This chain uses TRBV27 with TRBJ2-5; possible D gene TRBD1, 6 bases. CDR3 size: 13 residues. V gave up 5 bases and J gave up 5 bases, with 12 bases separating them. The germline V gene has CDR1 MNHEY and CDR2 SMNVEV (reference sequence). DNA for the CDR3: TGTGCCAGCAGTCCCAGGGGCAGGGAGACCCAGTACTTC. Its protein product is CASSPRGRETQYF.

The gene calls are TRBV6-1 and TRBJ1-2; 11 nucleotides line up with TRBD1. CDR1 is MNHNS and CDR2 is SASEGT in the germline V gene. The CDR3 is 15 residues long. The junction had 6 bases not matched to a gene; V was cut back by 4 bases and J by 5 bases. The CDR3 loop is CASSGWDRGEYGYTF. In nucleotides, the CDR3 is TGTGCCAGCAGTGGGTGGGACAGGGGGGAATATGGCTACACCTTC.

This chain connects TRBV28 to TRBJ1-5; weak D call: TRBD1 (6 bases). Per the germline V gene, CDR1 is MDHEN and CDR2 is SYDVKM. The CDR3 is 17 amino acids. The V end lost 5 bases, the J end lost 3 bases, and 20 bases lay between the germline ends. The CDR3, as DNA: TGTGCCAGCAGTCTACCGTATGGGGGGGCTTTCAATCAGCCCCAGCATTTT. Protein product: CASSLPYGGAFNQPQHF.

This chain links TRBV7-2 with TRBJ2-7, with D perhaps TRBD2 (5 bases). This CDR3 contains 16 residues. Germline CDR1 and CDR2: SGHTA and FQGNSA. With 0 bases removed from V and 2 bases from J, the gap between germline ends came to 14 bases. This CDR3 reads CASSLARGIETYEQYF. CDR3 coding DNA: TGTGCCAGCAGCTTAGCCAGAGGGATTGAAACCTACGAGCAGTACTTC.

V and J are TRBV19 and TRBJ2-1; 10 bases are shared with TRBD2. The CDR3 consists of 16 residues. Per the germline V gene, CDR1 is LNHDA and CDR2 is SQIVND (reference sequence). V lost 5 bases to trimming and J lost 2 bases; unmatched junction nucleotides: 6. This CDR3 reads CASSSVGTSAYNEQFF. The CDR3 DNA follows: TGTGCCAGTAGTTCGGTCGGGACTAGCGCCTACAATGAGCAGTTCTTC.

This chain connects TRBV18 to TRBJ2-1, with D tentatively TRBD1 (6 bases). V lost 3 bases and J lost 10, with 16 bases in between. Germline CDR1 and CDR2: KGHSH and LQKENI. This CDR3 spans 14 amino acids. CDR3 DNA: TGTGCCAGCTCACCTCGCGACATGCAGGGGGAGCAGTTCTTC. Residues: CASSPRDMQGEQFF.

J is TRBJ1-1 and V is TRBV20-1; D is unresolved. The CDR3 length is 10 residues. CDR1 DFQATT and CDR2 SNEGSKA come from the germline V gene (reference sequence). V was shortened by 5 bases and J by 11 bases, with 12 bases between the two germline ends. The CDR3 coding sequence is TGCAGTGCTGGGGAGGGATGGGCTTTCTTT. Encoded protein: CSAGEGWAFF.

The rearrangement links TRBV27 to TRBJ1-5; D call uncertain. The CDR3 runs 16 residues. Between the trimmed V and J ends, which lost 5 bases and 1 base, there was a span of 15 bases. Germline CDR1 reads MNHEY; CDR2 reads SMNVEV (reference sequence). In nucleotides, the CDR3 is TGTGCCAGCAGTGACCGGGTCATGGCGAGCAATCAGCCCCAGCATTTT. It yields the protein CASSDRVMASNQPQHF.

The chain employs TRBV7-9 and TRBJ2-2; D unresolved. This CDR3 has 14 residues. Germline loops: CDR1 SEHNR, CDR2 FQNEAQ (reference sequence). V lost 7 bases, J lost 5 bases, and 14 bases lay in between. The CDR3 loop is CASTPELRTGELFF. The CDR3 bases are TGTGCCAGCACCCCTGAGCTTCGGACCGGGGAGCTGTTTTTT.

The chain recombines TRBV15 with TRBJ2-5; weak D call: TRBD2 (7 bases). Trimming took off 5 bases at V and 5 bases at J, with 12 bases between the two ends. The CDR3 totals 13 residues. Germline values: CDR1 LNHNV, CDR2 YYDKDF (reference sequence). CDR3 bases: TGTGCCACCAGCGAGGGGGGGTTGGAGACCCAGTACTTC. Amino acid sequence: CATSEGGLETQYF.

This rearrangement joins TRBV7-9 to TRBJ2-5, with D unclear. The ends were cut back, 6 bases at V and 2 bases at J, with 4 bases in the middle. The CDR3 has 11 amino acids. The germline V gene has CDR1 SEHNR and CDR2 FQNEAQ (reference sequence). This CDR3 reads CASSSQETQYF. In DNA form, the CDR3 reads TGTGCCAGCAGTTCACAAGAGACCCAGTACTTC.

The chain couples TRBV9 to TRBJ1-6, with 11 bases matching TRBD1. CDR3 length: 18 residues. V lost 5 bases to trimming and J lost 15 bases; unmatched junction nucleotides: 22. The germline V gene encodes CDR1 SGDLS and CDR2 YYNGEE. The CDR3 DNA follows: TGTGCCAGCAGGGACGGGACAGGGGGTTTTAACTTCCCTTGGCTCCTCCACTTT. Translating gives CASRDGTGGFNFPWLLHF.

This CDR3 reads CASSPGGGAYEQYF. For the CDR3, the DNA is TGTGCCAGCAGCCCTGGTGGAGGGGCTTACGAGCAGTACTTC. This chain connects TRBV5-6 to TRBJ2-7; D is possibly TRBD2 (6 bases). With 4 bases removed from V and 4 bases from J, the gap between germline ends came to 15 bases. Germline V gene data show CDR1 as SGHDT and CDR2 as YYEEEE. This CDR3 comprises 14 residues. The variable domain in full, completed from reference TRBV5-6 and TRBJ2-7, reads DAGVTQSPTHLIKTRGQQVTLRCSPKSGHDTVSWYQQALGQGPQFIFQYYEEEERQRGNFPDRFSGHQFPNYSSELNVNALLLGDSALYLCASSPGGGAYEQYFGPGTRLTVT.

The genes are TRBV4-2 and TRBJ1-5; perhaps TRBD1 as D (6 bases). This CDR3 is built from 16 residues. The V and J ends lost 4 bases and 6 bases respectively, with 19 bases between them. CDR1 is LGHNA and CDR2 is YNFKEQ in the germline V gene. The CDR3 here is CASSPEGTSGVQPQHF. The CDR3 DNA follows: TGTGCCAGCAGCCCCGAAGGGACATCAGGGGTTCAGCCCCAGCATTTT.